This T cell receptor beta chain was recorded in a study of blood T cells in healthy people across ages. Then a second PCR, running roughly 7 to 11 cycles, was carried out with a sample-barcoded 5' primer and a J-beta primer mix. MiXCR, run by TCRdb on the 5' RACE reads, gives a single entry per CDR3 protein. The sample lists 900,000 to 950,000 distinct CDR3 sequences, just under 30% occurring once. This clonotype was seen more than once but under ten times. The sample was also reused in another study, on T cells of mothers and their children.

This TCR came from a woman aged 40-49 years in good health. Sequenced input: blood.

For the CDR3, the DNA is TGCGCCAGCAGCTTGGGAAAAAGACTAGCGGGAGGAGACGAGCAGTACTTC. Residues: CASSLGKRLAGGDEQYF. The chain employs TRBV5-1 and TRBJ2-5; 13 bases line up with TRBD2. The DNA end is more similar to TRBJ2-7, so the J call may be wrong. Germline V lookup: CDR1 SGHRS, CDR2 YFSETQ. This CDR3 region has 17 residues.